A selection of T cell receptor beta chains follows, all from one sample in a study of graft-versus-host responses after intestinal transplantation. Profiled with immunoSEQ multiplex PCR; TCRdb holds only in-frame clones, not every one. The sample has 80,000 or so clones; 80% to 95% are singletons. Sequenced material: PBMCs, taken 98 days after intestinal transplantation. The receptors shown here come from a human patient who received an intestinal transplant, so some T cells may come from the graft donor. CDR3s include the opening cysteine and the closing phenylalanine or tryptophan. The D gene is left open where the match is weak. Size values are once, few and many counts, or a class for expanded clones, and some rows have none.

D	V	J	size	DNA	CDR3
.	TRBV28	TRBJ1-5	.	TGTGCCAGCAGTTTTCAGGGCCCATACGATCAGCCCCAGCATTTT	CASSFQGPYDQPQHF
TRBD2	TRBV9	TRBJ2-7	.	TGTGCCAGCAGCGTAGCTGCGGGGGGCGCCGAGCAGTACTTC	CASSVAAGGAEQYF
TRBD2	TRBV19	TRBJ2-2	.	TGTGCCACCGGGACTACCCCGAACACCGGGGAGCTGTTTTTT	CATGTTPNTGELFF
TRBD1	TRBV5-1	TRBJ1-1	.	TGCGCCAGCAGCCGGGACAGGAGCGACACTGAAGCTTTCTTT	CASSRDRSDTEAFF
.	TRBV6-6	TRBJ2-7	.	TGTGCCAGCAGTTACTCTGACACCTACGAGCAGTACTTC	CASSYSDTYEQYF
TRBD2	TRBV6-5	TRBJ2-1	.	TGTGCCAGCAGTCTCCCTAGCGGGGGGAGCAATGAGCAGTTCTTC	CASSLPSGGSNEQFF
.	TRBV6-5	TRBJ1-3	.	TGTGCCAGCAGTGAATTAGCGGGGGGAAACACCATATATTTT	CASSELAGGNTIYF
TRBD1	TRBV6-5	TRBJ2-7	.	TGTGCCAGCAGTACCCCGACAGGGAATGAGCAGTACTTC	CASSTPTGNEQYF
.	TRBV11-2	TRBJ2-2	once	TGTGCCAGCAGCTCGTACGGGGAGCTGTTTTTT	CASSSYGELFF
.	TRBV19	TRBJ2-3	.	TGTGCCAGTAGTATAGAGGGCAGGGTACAGGATACGCAGTATTTT	CASSIEGRVQDTQYF
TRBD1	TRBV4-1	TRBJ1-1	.	TGCGCCAGCAGCCAAGGTTCAGGGGGCACTGAAGCTTTCTTT	CASSQGSGGTEAFF
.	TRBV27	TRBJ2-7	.	TGTGCCAGCAGTTTATCTGCATCGTACTTAACCTACGAGCAGTACTTC	CASSLSASYLTYEQYF
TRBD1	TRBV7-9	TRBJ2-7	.	TGTGCCAGCAGCTCGGGACAGACCCCCTACGAGCAGTACTTC	CASSSGQTPYEQYF